The T cell receptor (beta chain) under discussion was sequenced for a study of identical twins. General observations from the study: Out-of-frame TCR alpha sharing in monozygotic twins exceeded recombination model predictions.

This clonotype was counted between two and nine times. As yet, its antigen is unknown. TCRdb ran MiXCR on the 5' RACE reads and lists one entry per CDR3 protein. The table includes about 530,000 distinct CDR3 sequences, about 20% detected once. This sample also appeared in a second study, on yellow fever vaccine responses in identical twins. That work states: In identical twins, vaccine T cell responses appeared partly shared and partly individual.

Sequences were obtained from CD4+ T cells sorted from blood. The receptor's source is a woman aged 18-30 years in good health.

The CDR3 coding sequence is TGCGCCACCGCACTCGCTAGCGGGAACACAGATACGCAGTATTTT. This encodes CATALASGNTDTQYF. The V gene is TRBV5-1, the J gene TRBJ2-3; 9 bases are a match to TRBD2. CDR1 and CDR2 (germline): SGHRS, YFSETQ. The CDR3 is 15 amino acids. V was pared by 9 bases and J by 2 bases, with 10 bases of the junction left unmatched.